A selection of T cell receptor beta chains follows, all from one sample in a study of shared clonotypes between healthy human individuals. Only in-frame clones appear in the TCRdb table, and some are missing; sequencing was by immunoSEQ multiplex PCR. The sample records around 2.3 million clones, under 97% being singletons. The sample consisted of naive CD4+ T cells sorted from blood. These receptors were taken from a man between 18 and 35 years old in good health. Both conserved end residues are part of each CDR3. The D gene is left open where the match is weak. Clone sizes are given selectively: once, few, many, or a class where the clone is expanded.

D: TRBD2
V: TRBV28
J: TRBJ2-5
size: -
CDR3: CASRKALAMETQYF
DNA: TGTGCCAGCAGGAAGGCACTAGCGATGGAGACCCAGTACTTC

D: -
V: TRBV19
J: TRBJ1-5
size: -
CDR3: CASSIQVGSNQPQHF
DNA: TGTGCCAGTAGTATTCAGGTAGGCAGCAATCAGCCCCAGCATTTT

D: TRBD1
V: TRBV10-3
J: TRBJ2-2
size: -
CDR3: CAISEQGADTGELFF
DNA: TGTGCCATCAGTGAGCAGGGGGCGGATACCGGGGAGCTGTTTTTT

D: -
V: TRBV9
J: TRBJ2-3
size: -
CDR3: CASGTGTDTQYF
DNA: TGTGCCAGCGGTACAGGCACAGATACGCAGTATTTT

D: TRBD1
V: TRBV5-1
J: TRBJ1-6
size: -
CDR3: CASSPGQGDSPLHF
DNA: TGCGCCAGCAGCCCGGGACAGGGAGATTCACCCCTCCACTTT

D: -
V: TRBV2
J: TRBJ1-6
size: -
CDR3: CASYVEEFSPLHF
DNA: TGTGCCAGCTATGTAGAGGAGTTTTCACCCCTCCACTTT

D: TRBD1
V: TRBV7-8
J: TRBJ2-5
size: -
CDR3: CASSSIRTGEETQYF
DNA: TGTGCCAGCAGCTCAATCAGGACAGGGGAAGAGACCCAGTACTTC

D: TRBD2
V: TRBV18
J: TRBJ2-3
size: -
CDR3: CASSTSGSINTQYF
DNA: TGTGCCAGCTCAACCAGCGGGAGCATAAATACGCAGTATTTT

D: -
V: TRBV7-9
J: TRBJ1-1
size: -
CDR3: CASSLGRGTTEAFF
DNA: TGTGCCAGCAGCTTAGGTAGGGGGACCACTGAAGCTTTCTTT

D: -
V: TRBV7-2
J: TRBJ2-7
size: -
CDR3: CASSLRLEAEQYF
DNA: TGTGCCAGCAGCTTAAGGTTAGAGGCCGAGCAGTACTTC

D: -
V: TRBV5-1
J: TRBJ2-2
size: once
CDR3: CASSLNADTGELFF
DNA: TGCGCCAGCAGTTTAAACGCGGATACCGGGGAGCTGTTTTTT

D: TRBD2
V: TRBV9
J: TRBJ2-5
size: -
CDR3: CASSAPGLAGQETQYF
DNA: TGTGCCAGCAGCGCACCGGGACTAGCGGGCCAAGAGACCCAGTACTTC

D: TRBD1
V: TRBV5-1
J: TRBJ2-5
size: -
CDR3: CASSQPPTGVETQYF
DNA: TGCGCCAGCAGCCAACCCCCGACAGGGGTGGAGACCCAGTACTTC

D: -
V: TRBV4-1
J: TRBJ1-2
size: once
CDR3: CASSQRSLSGQGYGYTF
DNA: TGCGCCAGCAGCCAAAGATCTCTGAGCGGCCAGGGCTATGGCTACACCTTC

D: -
V: TRBV2
J: TRBJ1-1
size: once
CDR3: CASSEGKLNTEAFF
DNA: TGTGCCAGCAGTGAAGGGAAACTGAACACTGAAGCTTTCTTT

D: -
V: TRBV5-1
J: TRBJ1-2
size: -
CDR3: CASSLNTAYGYTF
DNA: TGCGCCAGCAGCTTGAATACAGCCTATGGCTACACCTTC

D: -
V: TRBV18
J: TRBJ2-1
size: -
CDR3: CASSRETGTYNEQFF
DNA: TGTGCCAGCTCAAGGGAGACAGGAACCTACAATGAGCAGTTCTTC